The 26 T cell receptor beta chains given below trace back to one sample, sequenced in a study of metastatic and nonmetastatic thyroid tumors. TCRdb redid the clone calls on the PCR reads using MiXCR. The sample has around 42,000 clones, about 12% seen once. Treatment of any kind had been given to no patient before thyroid surgery. The sequenced material came from blood. The receptors were sampled from a male donor with papillary thyroid cancer or a benign thyroid nodule (not recorded which). Some clones in this sample may be carry-over from other donors' samples.

This clone was seen many times. V usage is TRBV20-1 and J usage is TRBJ1-2; D possibly corresponds to TRBD1 (5 bases). With 7 bases removed from V and 3 bases from J, the gap between germline ends came to 12 bases. CDR3 size: 12 residues. Germline loops: CDR1 DFQATT, CDR2 SNEGSKA (reference sequence). CDR3 DNA: TGCAGTGTCGGGGACGGGGACTATGGCTACACCTTC. This sequence encodes CSVGDGDYGYTF.

In this sample, this clone turned up many times. The chain is built from TRBV20-1 and TRBJ2-7; the D gene is possibly TRBD2 (6 bases). Per the germline V gene, CDR1 is DFQATT and CDR2 is SNEGSKA (reference sequence). V was shortened by 3 bases and J by 3 bases, with 15 bases between the two germline ends. The CDR3 sequence is 14 residues long. CDR3 loop: CSASREAGLYEQYF. CDR3 coding DNA: TGCAGTGCTAGCCGGGAAGCGGGCCTCTACGAGCAGTACTTC.

This clone showed up many times. The V gene is TRBV18, the J gene TRBJ1-2; the D is unclear. Germline V lookup: CDR1 KGHSH, CDR2 LQKENI. The CDR3 is made up of 16 amino acids. V was clipped by 0 bases and J by 8 bases, with 19 bases between them. The CDR3 coding sequence is TGTGCCAGCTCACCACCGTCCGAGACGCGAGGAACCGGCTACACCTTC. Protein: CASSPPSETRGTGYTF.

A note on this clone: Its ends do not fully match the called genes, so a read error is possible. This chain connects TRBV6-2 or TRBV6-3 to TRBJ2-1; D ambiguous. The CDR3 sequence is 15 residues long. The germline V gene encodes CDR1 MNHEY and CDR2 SVGEGT. The CDR3 reads CVSSYSVAVYNEQFF. The CDR3, as DNA: TGTGTCAGCAGTTACTCGGTGGCGGTTTACAATGAGCAGTTCTTC.

The chain carries TRBV5-1 and TRBJ2-1; a weak D match, TRBD2 (6 bases). The germline V and J ends were trimmed by 2 bases and 8 bases, with 20 bases remaining between them. The CDR3 loop spans 16 amino acids. The germline V gene has CDR1 SGHRS and CDR2 YFSETQ. CDR3 region: CASSFRLVQRADEQFF. In nucleotides, the CDR3 is TGCGCCAGCAGCTTCAGACTAGTCCAACGTGCGGATGAGCAGTTCTTC.

At least ten counts were recorded for this clone. The rearrangement joins TRBV6-5 to TRBJ1-1; perhaps TRBD1 as D (5 bases). This CDR3 spans 16 amino acids. Germline CDR1 and CDR2: MNHEY and SVGAGI. V shed 0 bases and J shed 0 bases, with 11 bases lying between them. This CDR3 reads CASSYSGGVVNTEAFF. In DNA form, the CDR3 reads TGTGCCAGCAGTTACTCGGGGGGGGTCGTGAACACTGAAGCTTTCTTT.

This clone has a count of ten or more. The gene calls are TRBV7-2 and TRBJ1-2; weak D call: TRBD1 (6 bases). This CDR3 spans 15 amino acids. V lost 2 bases to trimming and J lost 4 bases, with 14 bases between them. Germline V CDR1 and CDR2: SGHTA, FQGNSA. CDR3 amino acids: CASSLRVDSSYGYTF. The CDR3, as DNA: TGTGCCAGCAGCTTAAGGGTGGACAGTTCCTATGGCTACACCTTC.

The table lists this clone with many counts. The chain employs TRBV12-3 or TRBV12-4 and TRBJ2-6; either TRBD1 or TRBD2 may fit D (6 bases each). Deletions cut 5 bases from V and 3 bases from J, with 8 bases between. The CDR3 sequence is 14 residues long. The CDR3: CASSEGGGANVLTF. The CDR3 DNA follows: TGTGCCAGCAGTGAGGGGGGTGGGGCCAACGTCCTGACTTTC.

A few counts support this clone. This could be a read error, since a much larger clone is one nucleotide away. CDR3 region: CASSPSKVTQYF. DNA of the CDR3: TGTGCCAGCAGCCCTTCGAAGGTGACCCAGTACTTC. The chain carries TRBV7-9 and TRBJ2-5; D ambiguous. CDR1 SEHNR and CDR2 FQNEAQ come from the germline V gene (reference sequence). This CDR3 has 12 residues. The V end was cut by 5 bases, the J end by 7 bases, with 11 bases between.

This clone was found many times. The J gene is TRBJ2-3, the V gene TRBV6-5; the match to TRBD2 covers 16 bases. Unmatched junction bases numbered 5, after V lost 5 bases and J lost 0 bases. This CDR3 contains 18 residues. Germline V gene data show CDR1 as MNHEY and CDR2 as SVGAGI. DNA for the CDR3: TGTGCCAGCAGTAGGGGGACTAGCGGGAGGGTAAGCACAGATACGCAGTATTTT. Amino acid sequence: CASSRGTSGRVSTDTQYF.

This clone was seen repeatedly, ten times or more. The rearrangement joins TRBV6-2 or TRBV6-3 to TRBJ2-1, with 12 nucleotides matching TRBD2. CDR3 length: 16 amino acids. CDR1 is MNHEY and CDR2 is SVGEGT in the germline V gene. Trimming at V came to 5 bases and at J to 8 bases, leaving 10 bases not matched to a gene. The CDR3 is CASSTTSGSVGDEQFF. In nucleotides, the CDR3 is TGTGCCAGCAGTACGACTAGCGGGAGCGTCGGGGATGAGCAGTTCTTC.

As regards this clone: It may be a read error: a sequence one base away is much more abundant. The chain joins TRBV5-4 to TRBJ1-2, with TRBD1 matching over 7 bases. From germline, CDR1 is SGHNT and CDR2 YYREEE (reference sequence). V lost 6 bases to trimming and J lost 10 bases; unmatched junction nucleotides: 9. The CDR3 has 12 amino acids. The CDR3: CASISDRTFYTF. For the CDR3, the DNA is TGTGCCAGCATCTCGGACAGGACTTTCTACACCTTC.

The rearrangement uses TRBV5-1 and TRBJ1-2, with D possibly being TRBD1 (6 bases). The CDR3 loop spans 13 amino acids. CDR1 SGHRS and CDR2 YFSETQ come from the germline V gene. The V end was cut by 1 base, the J end by 6 bases, with 10 bases between. This CDR3 is CASSLQGWDGYTF. The CDR3 DNA is TGCGCCAGCAGCTTGCAGGGGTGGGATGGCTACACCTTC.

This clone was seen at least ten times. The chain is built from TRBV5-4 and TRBJ2-7; D is perhaps TRBD1 (6 bases). Germline V CDR1 and CDR2: SGHNT, YYREEE (reference sequence). This CDR3 contains 14 residues. The V gene lost 4 bases and the J gene lost 4 bases, with 15 bases spanning the gap. The CDR3, as DNA: TGTGCCAGCAGCGGGGACAAGGGGCGATACGAGCAGTACTTC. Its translation is CASSGDKGRYEQYF. Drawing the rest from reference TRBV5-4 and TRBJ2-7, the complete variable domain is ETGVTQSPTHLIKTRGQQVTLRCSSQSGHNTVSWYQQALGQGPQFIFQYYREEENGRGNFPPRFSGLQFPNYSSELNVNALELDDSALYLCASSGDKGRYEQYFGPGTRLTVT.

This clone was observed at least ten times. The chain employs TRBV5-1 and TRBJ1-1, with no clear D. CDR3 size: 14 residues. The V end was cut by 0 bases, the J end by 3 bases, with 9 bases between. The germline CDR1 and CDR2 sequences are SGHRS and YFSETQ. CDR3 sequence reads: CASSLVPADTEAFF. The CDR3 DNA reads as TGCGCCAGCAGCTTGGTCCCGGCGGACACTGAAGCTTTCTTT.

In this sample, this clone turned up a few times. A much larger clone lies one base from this, so it may be a read error. Within the sample, other DNA sequences also encode this same CDR3. The gene calls are TRBV2 and TRBJ2-5; D perhaps matches TRBD1 (6 bases). Germline V gives CDR1 SNHLY, CDR2 FYNNEI. The CDR3 is 14 residues long. The germline V and J ends were trimmed by 3 bases and 5 bases, with 13 bases remaining between them. CDR3 loop: CASSEVRGPETQYF. The CDR3 nucleotides read TGTGCCAGCAGTGAGGTCAGGGGTCCCGAGACCCAGTACTTC.

This clone occurred many times. The rearrangement joins TRBV11-2 to TRBJ1-3; possible D gene TRBD1, 5 bases. The V end lost 0 bases, the J end lost 2 bases, and 11 bases lay between the germline ends. Per the germline V gene, CDR1 is SGHAT and CDR2 is FQNNGV. The length of the CDR3 is 16 residues. CDR3 residues: CASSLDSPGTGNTIYF. In nucleotides, the CDR3 is TGTGCCAGCAGCTTAGATTCTCCAGGGACTGGAAACACCATATATTTT.

The chain combines TRBV6-1 with TRBJ2-7, with 8 bases matching TRBD1. This CDR3 contains 14 residues. V trimming: 5 bases; J trimming: 6 bases; junction bases outside the gene matches: 9. CDR1 is MNHNS and CDR2 is SASEGT in the germline V gene. The CDR3 protein is CASSQGQEVSEQYF. The CDR3 bases are TGTGCCAGCAGTCAGGGACAGGAGGTTTCCGAGCAGTACTTC.

Ten or more counts support this clone. The chain employs TRBV20-1 and TRBJ2-1, with 11 bases matching TRBD2. Germline-derived CDR1 and CDR2 are DFQATT and SNEGSKA (reference sequence). The CDR3 is made up of 16 amino acids. V lost 5 bases, J lost 12 bases, and 18 bases stayed unmatched. CDR3 amino acids: CSARSSSGRAFYVQFF. The CDR3, as DNA: TGCAGTGCTCGCTCTAGTAGCGGGAGGGCCTTCTATGTGCAGTTCTTC.

This clone was seen at least ten times. The chain is built from TRBV6-2 or TRBV6-3 and TRBJ2-2; tentative D call: TRBD2 (5 bases). The V gene's germline CDR1 is MNHEY and CDR2 SVGEGT. V was clipped by 8 bases and J by 6 bases, with 16 bases between them. The length of the CDR3 is 14 residues. The CDR3: CASHLSPGAGELFF. In DNA form, the CDR3 reads TGTGCCAGCCACCTTAGCCCCGGGGCCGGGGAGCTGTTTTTT.

In its sample, this clone was seen many times. The V and J genes are TRBV7-9 and TRBJ1-2; 7 bases align to TRBD1. Unmatched junction bases numbered 12, after V lost 3 bases and J lost 8 bases. CDR3 length equals 15 residues. Germline lookup yields CDR1 SEHNR and CDR2 FQNEAQ (reference sequence). The CDR3 coding sequence is TGTGCCAGCAGCTTGAGGGGCAGGGGGGATGAAGGCTACACCTTC. It codes for CASSLRGRGDEGYTF.

This clone appeared a single time. This sequence may be a read error, since a much larger clone differs from it by one base. This sequence joins TRBV9 and TRBJ2-3; D unclear. The CDR3 loop spans 13 amino acids. Trimming stripped 6 bases from V and 2 bases from J, with 10 bases between. Germline values: CDR1 SGDLS, CDR2 YYNGEE. The CDR3 reads CASIPPHTDTQYF. In DNA form, the CDR3 reads TGTGCCAGCATCCCACCTCACACAGATACGCAGTATTTT. Together with reference TRBV9 and TRBJ2-3, the CDR3 gives the full variable domain: DSGVTQTPKHLITATGQRVTLRCSPRSGDLSVYWYQQSLDQGLQFLIQYYNGEERAKGNILERFSAQQFPDLHSELNLSSLELGDSALYFCASIPPHTDTQYFGPGTRLTVL.

This chain uses TRBV4-1 with TRBJ2-3, with TRBD1 matching over 8 bases. Germline V gene lookup returns CDR1 MGHRA and CDR2 YSYEKL. CDR3 size: 14 residues. The trim removed 4 bases at V and 5 bases at J, leaving 5 bases unmatched. CDR3 DNA sequence: TGCGCCAGCAGCCGTCAGGGGGCGAAAGATACGCAGTATTTT. This translates into CASSRQGAKDTQYF.

This clone was observed at least ten times. V usage is TRBV20-1 and J usage is TRBJ2-1; the match to TRBD2 covers 7 bases. The V and J ends lost 6 bases and 4 bases, in that order; junction bases with no gene match: 12. This CDR3 contains 15 residues. Germline CDR1 and CDR2: DFQATT and SNEGSKA (reference sequence). CDR3 DNA: TGCAGTGCCGGGACTACTCAACCAAGATACAATGAGCAGTTCTTC. It translates to CSAGTTQPRYNEQFF.

This clone was observed at least ten times. This sequence joins TRBV12-3 or TRBV12-4 and TRBJ1-1, with 8 bases fitting TRBD1. V was clipped by 7 bases and J by 13 bases; unmatched bases: 20. The CDR3 totals 15 residues. Here the CDR3 reads CASTRPDRENTVDFF. The CDR3, as DNA: TGTGCCAGCACTCGGCCGGACAGGGAGAACACTGTGGATTTCTTT.

This rearrangement joins TRBV7-3 to TRBJ2-1; D call uncertain. V was trimmed by 4 bases and J by 7 bases, leaving 14 bases between them. The CDR3 consists of 14 residues. Germline CDR1 reads SGHTA; CDR2 reads FQGTGA. The CDR3 loop reads CASSSAVVTNEQFF. DNA of the CDR3: TGTGCCAGCAGCTCCGCGGTGGTGACGAATGAGCAGTTCTTC. The full variable domain, its missing parts supplied by reference TRBV7-3 and TRBJ2-1, is GAGVSQTPSNKVTEKGKYVELRCDPISGHTALYWYRQSLGQGPEFLIYFQGTGAADDSGLPNDRFFAVRPEGSVSTLKIQRTERGDSAVYLCASSSAVVTNEQFFGPGTRLTVL.